The text below deals with one TCR beta chain. Its antigen is unknown. The study ran its PCR with 60 Vbeta and 13 Jbeta primers. Profiled with immunoSEQ multiplex PCR; TCRdb holds only in-frame clones, not every one. Here the sample spans some 200,000 clones, approximately 80% being singletons. The data stem from a study of cytomegalovirus exposure and HLA in healthy donors. Whole-study findings and limits: It was in a later analysis that TCR association rates were seen to vary by HLA locus, highest for DRB1 and lowest for HLA-C. In the analysis, some V segments, TRBV6-2 and TRBV6-3 included, were excluded as indistinguishable.

Germline assignment: CDR1 SEHNR and CDR2 FQNEAQ (reference sequence). V was trimmed by 5 bases and J by 0 bases, leaving 14 bases between them. The CDR3 has 16 amino acids. What was sequenced was PBMCs. The sequence was collected from a girl aged 2-10 years in good health and CMV-seronegative. The chain carries TRBV7-9 and TRBJ2-4; tentative D call: TRBD2 (5 bases). CDR3 in amino acids: CASSPRTGLAKNIQYF. CDR3 DNA: TGTGCCAGCAGCCCGAGGACTGGCCTAGCCAAAAACATTCAGTACTTC.